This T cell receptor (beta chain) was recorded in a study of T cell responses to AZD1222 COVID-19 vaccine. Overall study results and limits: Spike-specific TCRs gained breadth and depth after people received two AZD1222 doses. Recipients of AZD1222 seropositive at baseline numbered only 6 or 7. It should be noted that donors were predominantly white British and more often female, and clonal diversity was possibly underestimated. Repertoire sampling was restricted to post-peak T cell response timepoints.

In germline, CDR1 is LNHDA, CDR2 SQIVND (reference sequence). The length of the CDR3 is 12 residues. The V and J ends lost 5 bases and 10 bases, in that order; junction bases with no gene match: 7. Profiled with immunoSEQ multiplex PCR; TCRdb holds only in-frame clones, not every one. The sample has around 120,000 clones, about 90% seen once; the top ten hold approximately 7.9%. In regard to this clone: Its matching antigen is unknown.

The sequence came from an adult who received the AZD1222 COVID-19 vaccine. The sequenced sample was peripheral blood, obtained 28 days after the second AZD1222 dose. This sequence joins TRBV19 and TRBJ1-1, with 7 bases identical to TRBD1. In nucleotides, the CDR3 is TGTGCCAGTAGTGAAGCCGGGGACAGAGCTTTCTTT. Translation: CASSEAGDRAFF.